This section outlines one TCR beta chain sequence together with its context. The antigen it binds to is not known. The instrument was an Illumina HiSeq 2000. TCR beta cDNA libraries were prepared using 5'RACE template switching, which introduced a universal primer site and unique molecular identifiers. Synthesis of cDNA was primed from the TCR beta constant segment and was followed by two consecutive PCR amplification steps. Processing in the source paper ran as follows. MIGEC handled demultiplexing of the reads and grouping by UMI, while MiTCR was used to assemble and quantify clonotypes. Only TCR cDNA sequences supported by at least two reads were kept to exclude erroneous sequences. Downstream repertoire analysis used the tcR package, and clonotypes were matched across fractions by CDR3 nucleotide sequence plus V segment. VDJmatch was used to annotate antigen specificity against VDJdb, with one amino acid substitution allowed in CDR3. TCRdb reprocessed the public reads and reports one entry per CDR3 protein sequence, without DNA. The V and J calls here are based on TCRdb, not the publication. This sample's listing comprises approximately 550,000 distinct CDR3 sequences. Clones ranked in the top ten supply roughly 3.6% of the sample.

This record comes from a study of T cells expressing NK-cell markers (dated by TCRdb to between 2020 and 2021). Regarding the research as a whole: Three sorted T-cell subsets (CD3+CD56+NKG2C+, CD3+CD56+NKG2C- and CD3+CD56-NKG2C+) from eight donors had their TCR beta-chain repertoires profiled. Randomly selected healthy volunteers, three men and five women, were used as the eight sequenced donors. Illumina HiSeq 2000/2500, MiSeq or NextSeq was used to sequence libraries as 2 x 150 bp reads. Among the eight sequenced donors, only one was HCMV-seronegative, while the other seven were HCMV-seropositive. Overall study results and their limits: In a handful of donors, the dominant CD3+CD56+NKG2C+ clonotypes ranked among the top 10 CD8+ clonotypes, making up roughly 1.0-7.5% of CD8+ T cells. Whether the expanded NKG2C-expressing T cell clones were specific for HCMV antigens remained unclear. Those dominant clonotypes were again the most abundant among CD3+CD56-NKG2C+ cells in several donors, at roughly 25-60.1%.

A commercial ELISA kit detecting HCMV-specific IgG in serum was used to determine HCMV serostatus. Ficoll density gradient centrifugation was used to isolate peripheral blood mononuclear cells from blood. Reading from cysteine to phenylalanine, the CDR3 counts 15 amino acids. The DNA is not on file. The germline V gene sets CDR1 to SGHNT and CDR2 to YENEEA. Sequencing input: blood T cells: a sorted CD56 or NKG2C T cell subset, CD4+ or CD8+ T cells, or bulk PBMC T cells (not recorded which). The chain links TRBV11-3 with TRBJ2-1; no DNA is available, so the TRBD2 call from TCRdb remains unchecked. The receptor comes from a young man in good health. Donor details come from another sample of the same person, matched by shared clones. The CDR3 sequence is CASSRRLAEYNEQFF.